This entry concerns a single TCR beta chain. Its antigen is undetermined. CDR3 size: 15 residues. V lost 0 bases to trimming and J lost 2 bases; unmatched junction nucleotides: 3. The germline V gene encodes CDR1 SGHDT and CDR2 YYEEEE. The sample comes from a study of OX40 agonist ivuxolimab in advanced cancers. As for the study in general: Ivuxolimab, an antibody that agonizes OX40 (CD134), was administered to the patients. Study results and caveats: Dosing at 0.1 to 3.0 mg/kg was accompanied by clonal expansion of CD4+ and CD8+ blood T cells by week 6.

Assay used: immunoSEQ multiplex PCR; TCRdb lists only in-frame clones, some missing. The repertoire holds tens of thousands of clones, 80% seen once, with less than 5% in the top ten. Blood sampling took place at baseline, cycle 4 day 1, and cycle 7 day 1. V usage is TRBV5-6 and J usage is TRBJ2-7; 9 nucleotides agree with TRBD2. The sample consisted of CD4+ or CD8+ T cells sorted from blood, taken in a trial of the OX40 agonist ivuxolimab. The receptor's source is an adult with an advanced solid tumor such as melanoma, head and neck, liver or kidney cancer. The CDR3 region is CASSLAQRGAYEQYF. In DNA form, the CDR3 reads TGTGCCAGCAGCTTGGCGCAGCGGGGGGCCTACGAGCAGTACTTC.